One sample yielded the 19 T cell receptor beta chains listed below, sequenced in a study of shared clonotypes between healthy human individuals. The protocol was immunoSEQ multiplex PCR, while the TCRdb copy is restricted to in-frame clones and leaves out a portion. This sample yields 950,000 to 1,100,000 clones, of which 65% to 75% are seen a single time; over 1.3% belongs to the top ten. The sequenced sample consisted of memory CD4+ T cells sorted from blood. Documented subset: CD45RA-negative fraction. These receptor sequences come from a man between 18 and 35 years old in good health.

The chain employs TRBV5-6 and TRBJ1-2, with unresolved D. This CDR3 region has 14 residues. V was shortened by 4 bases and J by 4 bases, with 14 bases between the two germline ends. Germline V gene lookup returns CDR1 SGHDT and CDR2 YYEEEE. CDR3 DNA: TGTGCCAGCAGCCCAGAGTATAATGTCTATGGCTACACCTTC. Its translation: CASSPEYNVYGYTF.

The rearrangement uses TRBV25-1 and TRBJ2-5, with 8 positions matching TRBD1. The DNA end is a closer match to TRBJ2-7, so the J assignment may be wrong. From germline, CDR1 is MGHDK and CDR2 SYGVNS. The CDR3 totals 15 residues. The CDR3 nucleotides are TGTGCCAGCAGTCCCGGGACAGGCAGAACCTACGAGCAGTACTTC. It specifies CASSPGTGRTYEQYF.

The chain's CDR3 is CASSLRGLRSYNEQFF. The CDR3 region has the DNA TGTGCCAGCAGCTTGAGGGGACTCCGCTCCTACAATGAGCAGTTCTTC. The chain uses TRBV5-6 and TRBJ2-1, with a possible D match to TRBD2 (6 bases). This CDR3 spans 16 amino acids. The V gene lost 1 base and the J gene lost 0 bases, with 11 bases spanning the gap. Per the germline V gene, CDR1 is SGHDT and CDR2 is YYEEEE. The whole variable domain, remainder taken from reference TRBV5-6 and TRBJ2-1, is DAGVTQSPTHLIKTRGQQVTLRCSPKSGHDTVSWYQQALGQGPQFIFQYYEEEERQRGNFPDRFSGHQFPNYSSELNVNALLLGDSALYLCASSLRGLRSYNEQFFGPGTRLTVL.

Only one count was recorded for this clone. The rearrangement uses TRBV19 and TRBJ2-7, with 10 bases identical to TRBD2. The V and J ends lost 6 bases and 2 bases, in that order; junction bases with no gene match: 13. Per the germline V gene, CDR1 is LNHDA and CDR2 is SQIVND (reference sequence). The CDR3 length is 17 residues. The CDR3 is CASSPGLASLGTYEQYF. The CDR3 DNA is TGTGCCAGTAGCCCGGGACTAGCGAGTCTAGGAACCTACGAGCAGTACTTC.

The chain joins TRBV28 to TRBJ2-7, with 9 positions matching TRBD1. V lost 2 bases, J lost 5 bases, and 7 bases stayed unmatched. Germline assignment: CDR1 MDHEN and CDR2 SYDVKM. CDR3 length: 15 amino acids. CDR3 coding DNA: TGTGCCAGCAGTTTAAGGGGGACAGGGTCCCACGAGCAGTACTTC. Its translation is CASSLRGTGSHEQYF.

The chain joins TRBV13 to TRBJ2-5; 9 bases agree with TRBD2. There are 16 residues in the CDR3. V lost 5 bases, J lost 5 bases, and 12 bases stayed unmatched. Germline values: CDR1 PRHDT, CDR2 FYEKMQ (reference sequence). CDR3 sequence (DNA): TGTGCCAGCAGCGGGGCTCGCGGGGGGGCCGGTGAGACCCAGTACTTC. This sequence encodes CASSGARGGAGETQYF.

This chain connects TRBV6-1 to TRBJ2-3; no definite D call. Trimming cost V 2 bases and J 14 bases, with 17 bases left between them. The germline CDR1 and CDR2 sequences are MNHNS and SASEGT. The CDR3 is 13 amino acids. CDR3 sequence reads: CASSEWSTSLGYF. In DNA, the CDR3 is TGTGCCAGCAGTGAATGGTCGACCTCCTTGGGGTATTTT.

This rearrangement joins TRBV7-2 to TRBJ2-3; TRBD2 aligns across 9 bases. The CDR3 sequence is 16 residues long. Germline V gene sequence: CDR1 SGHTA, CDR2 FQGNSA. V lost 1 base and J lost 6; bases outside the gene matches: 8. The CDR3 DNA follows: TGTGCCAGCAGCTTAGAAGGCGGGGGGGCATCTGATACGCAGTATTTT. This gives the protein CASSLEGGGASDTQYF.

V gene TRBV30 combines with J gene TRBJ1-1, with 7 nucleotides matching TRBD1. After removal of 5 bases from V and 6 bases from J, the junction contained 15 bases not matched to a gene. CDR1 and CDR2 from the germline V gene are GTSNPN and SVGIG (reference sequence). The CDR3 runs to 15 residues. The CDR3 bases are TGTGCCTGGTCTCCGCCGGTACAGGGGTCAGCTGAAGCTTTCTTT. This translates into CAWSPPVQGSAEAFF.

DNA of the CDR3: TGTGCCAGTAGTATAGGCTCCAGGGTGGGCACTGAAGCTTTCTTT. The encoded protein is CASSIGSRVGTEAFF. The chain has TRBV19 and TRBJ1-1, with D perhaps TRBD1 (5 bases). CDR3 size: 15 residues. The germline gives CDR1 LNHDA, CDR2 SQIVND (reference sequence). Trimming removed 1 base from V and 4 bases from J, with 13 bases in between.

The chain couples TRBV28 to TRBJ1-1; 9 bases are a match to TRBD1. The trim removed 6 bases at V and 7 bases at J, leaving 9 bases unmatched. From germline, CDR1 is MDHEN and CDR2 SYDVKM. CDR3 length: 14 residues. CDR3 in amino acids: CASRLKQGANEAFF. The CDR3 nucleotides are TGTGCCAGCAGGCTAAAACAGGGGGCGAATGAAGCTTTCTTT.

The CDR3 reads CASSFQGAYEQYF. For the CDR3, the DNA is TGTGCCAGCAGCTTTCAGGGGGCCTACGAGCAGTACTTC. The V gene is TRBV7-2, the J gene TRBJ2-7; TRBD1 matches at 7 bases. CDR1 is SGHTA and CDR2 is FQGNSA in the germline V gene. CDR3 length: 13 amino acids. Trimming at V came to 3 bases and at J to 2 bases, leaving 1 base not matched to a gene.

CDR3 nucleotide sequence: TGTGCCTGGAGTTCTATGTCTAGCGGGGAATACGAGCAGTACTTC. This encodes CAWSSMSSGEYEQYF. The V gene is TRBV30, the J gene TRBJ2-7; 9 nucleotides align to TRBD2. The V gene end was trimmed by 2 bases and the J gene end by 4 bases; junction bases not matched to a gene: 9. This CDR3 spans 15 amino acids. Germline V lookup: CDR1 GTSNPN, CDR2 SVGIG (reference sequence).

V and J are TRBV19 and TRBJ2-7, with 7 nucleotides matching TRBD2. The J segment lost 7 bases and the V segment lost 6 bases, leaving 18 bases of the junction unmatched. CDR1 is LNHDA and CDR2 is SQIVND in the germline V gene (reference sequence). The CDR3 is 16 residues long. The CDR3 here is CASRLVKRDGPKEQYF. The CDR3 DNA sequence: TGTGCCAGTAGGCTAGTAAAGCGGGACGGACCTAAGGAGCAGTACTTC.

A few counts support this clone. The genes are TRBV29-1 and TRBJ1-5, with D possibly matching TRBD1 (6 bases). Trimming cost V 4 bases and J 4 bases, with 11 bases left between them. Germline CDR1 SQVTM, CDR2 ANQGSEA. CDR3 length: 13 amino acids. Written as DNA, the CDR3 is TGCAGCGTTGGGACAGTGACTAATCAGCCCCAGCATTTT. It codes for CSVGTVTNQPQHF.

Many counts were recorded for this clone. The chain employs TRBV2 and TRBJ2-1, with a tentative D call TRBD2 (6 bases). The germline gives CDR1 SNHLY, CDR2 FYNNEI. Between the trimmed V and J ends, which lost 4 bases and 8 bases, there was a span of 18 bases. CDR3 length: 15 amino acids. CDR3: CASSGNSGGWDEQFF. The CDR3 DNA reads TGTGCCAGCAGTGGGAATAGCGGAGGCTGGGATGAGCAGTTCTTC.

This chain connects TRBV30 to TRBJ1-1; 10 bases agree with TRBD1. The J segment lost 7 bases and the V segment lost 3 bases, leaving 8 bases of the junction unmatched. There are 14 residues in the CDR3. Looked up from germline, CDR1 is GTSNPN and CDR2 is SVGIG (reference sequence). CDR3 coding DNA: TGTGCCTGGAGCCGACAGGGGGCCGCCATTGAAGCTTTCTTT. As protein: CAWSRQGAAIEAFF.

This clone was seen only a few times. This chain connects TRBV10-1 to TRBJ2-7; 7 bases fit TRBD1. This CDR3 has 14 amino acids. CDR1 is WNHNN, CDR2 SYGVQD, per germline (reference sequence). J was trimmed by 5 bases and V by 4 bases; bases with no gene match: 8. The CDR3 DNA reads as TGCGCCAGCAGTGTTTCCAGGGGGTCCCACGAGCAGTACTTC. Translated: CASSVSRGSHEQYF.

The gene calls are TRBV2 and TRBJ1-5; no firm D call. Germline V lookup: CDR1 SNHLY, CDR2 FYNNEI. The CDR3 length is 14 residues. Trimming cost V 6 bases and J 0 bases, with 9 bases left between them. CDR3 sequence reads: CASSTAASNQPQHF. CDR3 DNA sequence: TGTGCCAGCAGCACGGCGGCTAGCAATCAGCCCCAGCATTTT.